One sample yielded the 3 T cell receptor beta chains listed below, sequenced in a study of cytomegalovirus exposure and HLA in healthy donors. The primer mix had 60 Vbeta and 13 Jbeta primers. TCRdb's copy holds only in-frame clones and misses some; the assay was immunoSEQ multiplex PCR. The data hold about 130,000 clones, with 70% to 80% observed a single time. Sequencing input: PBMCs. The receptors were gathered from a man between 18 and 35 years old in good health and CMV-seronegative.

This clone has a handful of counts. The chain has TRBV29-1 and TRBJ2-1, with 9 bases identical to TRBD2. Trimming cost V 3 bases and J 9 bases; bases outside gene matches: 15. Germline V lookup: CDR1 SQVTM, CDR2 ANQGSEA. The CDR3 is made up of 16 amino acids. The CDR3 DNA sequence: TGCAGCGTTGACCTCTTGAGGCTAGCGGGAATGAGTGAGCAGTTCTTC. It yields the protein CSVDLLRLAGMSEQFF.

The J gene is TRBJ2-7, the V gene TRBV2; 7 nucleotides align to TRBD1. The CDR3 is made up of 13 amino acids. The V gene end was trimmed by 9 bases and the J gene end by 1 base; junction bases not matched to a gene: 6. CDR1 is SNHLY and CDR2 is FYNNEI in the germline V gene. The CDR3 nucleotides read TGTGCCAGGTCGACAGGGAGTTCCTACGAGCAGTACTTC. Its protein is CARSTGSSYEQYF.

The genes are TRBV7-6 and TRBJ2-3; D may be TRBD2 (5 bases). The CDR3 sequence is 15 residues long. CDR1 and CDR2 (germline): SGHVS, FNYEAQ. Trimming left V 3 bases short and J 5 bases short, with 15 bases between. This CDR3 reads CASSLVPGMRDTQYF. CDR3 DNA sequence: TGTGCCAGCAGCTTGGTGCCCGGGATGAGAGATACGCAGTATTTT.